The 32 T cell receptor beta chains in this list originate from one sample, sequenced in a study of OX40 agonist ivuxolimab in advanced cancers. Sequenced by immunoSEQ multiplex PCR; TCRdb stores in-frame clones only, minus some. This table holds tens of thousands of clones, nearly 90% found once. The sequences come from CD4+ or CD8+ T cells sorted from blood, collected in a trial of the OX40 agonist ivuxolimab. The origin of the receptors is an adult with an advanced solid tumor such as melanoma, head and neck, liver or kidney cancer.

The chain carries TRBV7-6 and TRBJ2-7; TRBD2 aligns across 12 bases. The germline V gene has CDR1 SGHVS and CDR2 FNYEAQ. The CDR3 extends over 17 amino acids. Trimming took 2 bases from V and 3 from J; bases not matched to a gene: 8. The CDR3 reads CASSLSGLAGGFYEQYF. CDR3 DNA: TGTGCCAGCAGCTTAAGCGGGCTAGCGGGAGGGTTCTACGAGCAGTACTTC.

V gene TRBV4-1 combines with J gene TRBJ1-4; D might be TRBD1 (6 bases). Per the germline V gene, CDR1 is MGHRA and CDR2 is YSYEKL. The V end lost 0 bases, the J end lost 1 base, and 15 bases lay between the germline ends. This CDR3 spans 18 amino acids. The CDR3 reads CASSQDQGMAVTNEKLFF. CDR3 DNA: TGCGCCAGCAGCCAAGATCAGGGGATGGCAGTAACTAATGAAAAACTGTTTTTT.

The chain carries TRBV27 and TRBJ2-7; D perhaps matches TRBD2 (5 bases). CDR3 size: 10 residues. Germline V lookup: CDR1 MNHEY, CDR2 SMNVEV (reference sequence). Trimming left V 8 bases short and J 6 bases short, with 8 bases between. CDR3 sequence reads: CASLRGEQYV. The CDR3 DNA reads TGTGCCAGCCTTCGGGGCGAGCAGTACGTC.

This chain joins TRBV7-6 and TRBJ1-1, with 7 bases lining up with TRBD1. The CDR3 has 15 residues. Germline V lookup: CDR1 SGHVS, CDR2 FNYEAQ. V was pared by 2 bases and J by 1 base, with 4 bases of the junction left unmatched. The CDR3: CASSLFTGANTEAFF. For the CDR3, the DNA is TGTGCCAGCAGCTTATTCACAGGGGCGAACACTGAAGCTTTCTTT.

The chain recombines TRBV6-1 with TRBJ2-7; D call uncertain. The V gene lost 1 base and the J gene lost 2 bases, with 6 bases spanning the gap. The CDR3 totals 13 residues. Per germline, CDR1 MNHNS and CDR2 SASEGT. The CDR3 protein is CASSEGETYEQYF. The CDR3, as DNA: TGTGCCAGCAGTGAAGGCGAAACCTACGAGCAGTACTTC.

The CDR3 bases are TGTGCCAGCAGCTTCATCGCCGATACAGGCTACCTAGAAGCTTTCTTT. Translating it yields CASSFIADTGYLEAFF. V and J are TRBV11-2 and TRBJ1-1; perhaps TRBD1 as D (5 bases). The V and J ends lost 3 bases and 8 bases respectively, with 22 bases between them. This CDR3 has 16 residues. The V gene's germline CDR1 is SGHAT and CDR2 FQNNGV.

This clone was detected only once. The V call is TRBV13, the J call TRBJ2-6; D may match TRBD1 or TRBD2 (5 bases each). The CDR3 contains 18 residues. Trimming cost V 3 bases and J 0 bases, with 15 bases left between them. Germline CDR1 PRHDT, CDR2 FYEKMQ (reference sequence). The CDR3 coding sequence is TGTGCCAGCAGCTTCTCGGGACGGCTATTCTCTGGGGCCAACGTCCTGACTTTC. Protein: CASSFSGRLFSGANVLTF.

The J gene is TRBJ2-5, the V gene TRBV4-1; the match to TRBD2 covers 8 bases. This CDR3 region has 16 residues. Germline-derived CDR1 and CDR2 are MGHRA and YSYEKL. J gave up 1 base and V 5 bases, and 9 bases lay outside the gene matches. CDR3 loop: CASSLGPGGLQETQYF. CDR3 DNA: TGCGCCAGCAGCTTGGGACCGGGAGGGCTCCAAGAGACCCAGTACTTC.

This sequence joins TRBV19 and TRBJ2-1, with D tentatively TRBD2 (5 bases). V lost 3 bases and J 4 bases, leaving 16 bases between the germline ends. CDR3 length: 16 residues. Germline V gene lookup returns CDR1 LNHDA and CDR2 SQIVND (reference sequence). The CDR3 sequence: CASSMYVGRDYNEQFF. The DNA for the CDR3 is TGTGCCAGTAGTATGTACGTGGGCCGGGATTACAATGAGCAGTTCTTC. Full variable domain (outside the CDR3, taken from reference TRBV19 and TRBJ2-1): DGGITQSPKYLFRKEGQNVTLSCEQNLNHDAMYWYRQDPGQGLRLIYYSQIVNDFQKGDIAEGYSVSREKKESFPLTVTSAQKNPTAFYLCASSMYVGRDYNEQFFGPGTRLTVL.

The chain joins TRBV18 to TRBJ1-2; a weak D match, TRBD1 (6 bases). The CDR3 loop spans 18 amino acids. Trimming took off 2 bases at V and 0 bases at J, with 19 bases between the two ends. In germline, CDR1 is KGHSH, CDR2 LQKENI. The CDR3 loop is CASSPEGGQTFPNYGYTF. The CDR3 nucleotides are TGTGCCAGCTCACCAGAGGGAGGACAGACCTTTCCTAACTATGGCTACACCTTC.

The gene calls are TRBV6-4 and TRBJ2-7, with a possible D match to TRBD2 (5 bases). Germline V CDR1 and CDR2: MRHNA, SNTAGT. This CDR3 contains 15 residues. The ends were cut back, 2 bases at V and 0 bases at J, with 11 bases in the middle. The DNA of the CDR3 is TGTGCCAGCAGTGACCTTCGACTACTCTCCTACGAGCAGTACTTC. It specifies CASSDLRLLSYEQYF.

In nucleotides, the CDR3 is TGCGCCAGCAGCTTGGCCCCTGCACAGGGGATTAGGGCTACTAATGAAAAACTGTTTTTT. This gives the protein CASSLAPAQGIRATNEKLFF. The V call is TRBV5-1, the J call TRBJ1-4; 7 nucleotides align to TRBD1. J gave up 2 bases and V 0 bases, and 16 bases lay outside the gene matches. From germline, CDR1 is SGHRS and CDR2 YFSETQ. The CDR3 loop spans 20 amino acids.

In its sample, this clone was seen a few times. This sequence joins TRBV23-1 and TRBJ1-2, with D possibly matching TRBD1 (6 bases). TRBV23-1 is designated an ORF whose function remains uncertain. V was pared by 6 bases and J by 8 bases, with 19 bases between. The CDR3 sequence is 14 residues long. CDR3: CASRKGGGAWGYTF. The DNA of the CDR3 is TGCGCCAGCAGGAAAGGGGGAGGTGCCTGGGGCTACACCTTC.

The rearrangement links TRBV11-2 to TRBJ2-1; D gene uncertain. Germline loops: CDR1 SGHAT, CDR2 FQNNGV. Trimming pared 5 bases from V and 10 bases from J, leaving 15 bases between. CDR3 length: 13 residues. Here the CDR3 DNA reads TGTGCCAGCAGCCGGACCTCCGACTGGGAGCAGTTCTTC. It translates to CASSRTSDWEQFF.

V gene TRBV11-2 combines with J gene TRBJ2-7, with 7 positions matching TRBD1. Germline CDR1 and CDR2: SGHAT and FQNNGV. CDR3 length: 13 residues. With V trimmed by 5 bases and J by 0 bases, 1 base remained unmatched. The CDR3 nucleotides are TGTGCCAGCAGCCCAGGGGGCTCCTACGAGCAGTACTTC. The encoded protein is CASSPGGSYEQYF.

This chain links TRBV5-6 with TRBJ1-2; TRBD1 matches 12 bases. Unmatched junction bases numbered 9, after V lost 5 bases and J lost 1 base. Germline CDR1 is SGHDT and CDR2 is YYEEEE. The CDR3 extends over 17 amino acids. The CDR3 nucleotides are TGTGCCAGCAGTCCCGGGACAGGGGGCGCGGTTAACTATGGCTACACCTTC. It codes for CASSPGTGGAVNYGYTF.

CDR3 protein: CAISQLGGYNEQFF. CDR3 nucleotides: TGTGCCATCAGTCAGCTCGGGGGCTACAATGAGCAGTTCTTC. The V gene is TRBV10-3, the J gene TRBJ2-1, with D perhaps TRBD2 (6 bases). Germline V gene lookup returns CDR1 ENHRY and CDR2 SYGVKD. The V gene lost 5 bases and the J gene lost 3 bases, with 11 bases spanning the gap. The CDR3 sequence is 14 residues long.

The V call is TRBV4-2, the J call TRBJ2-1; 7 bases are shared with TRBD2. The CDR3 totals 16 residues. The junction had 9 bases not matched to a gene; V was cut back by 0 bases and J by 7 bases. Germline V CDR1 and CDR2: LGHNA, YNFKEQ. The CDR3 sequence is CASSQDSGGIGNEQFF. CDR3 bases: TGTGCCAGCAGCCAAGATTCCGGGGGGATTGGAAATGAGCAGTTCTTC.

CDR3 protein: CASRRQGMGYEQYF. CDR3 DNA: TGTGCCAGTAGGCGACAGGGGATGGGCTACGAGCAGTACTTC. This chain joins TRBV19 and TRBJ2-7; 8 bases agree with TRBD1. The V segment lost 6 bases and the J segment 3 bases; nucleotides outside the gene matches: 7. The CDR3 loop spans 14 amino acids. Germline CDR1 reads LNHDA; CDR2 reads SQIVND (reference sequence).

This clone was seen just once. The V and J genes are TRBV7-9 and TRBJ1-4; D might be TRBD1 (5 bases). V was cut by 5 bases and J by 7 bases, with 23 bases left in between. The length of the CDR3 is 17 residues. Germline V CDR1 and CDR2: SEHNR, FQNEAQ (reference sequence). CDR3 nucleotide sequence: TGTGCCAGCAGCCCCACCATGGCCCGGGGGGAAGTTGAAAAACTGTTTTTT. The encoded protein is CASSPTMARGEVEKLFF.

This sequence joins TRBV7-9 and TRBJ1-2; a possible D gene is TRBD1 (5 bases). The CDR3 totals 12 residues. The germline V gene has CDR1 SEHNR and CDR2 FQNEAQ (reference sequence). V lost 7 bases and J 4 bases, leaving 10 bases between the germline ends. The CDR3 sequence is CASTLGVYGYTF. For the CDR3, the DNA is TGTGCCAGCACCCTAGGGGTCTATGGCTACACCTTC.

V usage is TRBV9 and J usage is TRBJ2-7; D may correspond to TRBD1 or TRBD2 (5 bases each). V shed 3 bases and J shed 0 bases, with 19 bases lying between them. This CDR3 spans 17 amino acids. The germline gives CDR1 SGDLS, CDR2 YYNGEE. CDR3 DNA: TGTGCCAGCAGCGATAAACCCGGGACCATGAGCTCCTACGAGCAGTACTTC. Protein product: CASSDKPGTMSSYEQYF.

The chain is built from TRBV19 and TRBJ2-7; D is ambiguous. Between the trimmed V and J ends, which lost 6 bases and 3 bases, there was a span of 12 bases. This CDR3 spans 13 amino acids. Germline CDR1 LNHDA, CDR2 SQIVND (reference sequence). Written as DNA, the CDR3 is TGTGCCAGTAGCGACGACGGATTCTACGAGCAGTACTTC. It translates to CASSDDGFYEQYF.

This rearrangement joins TRBV19 to TRBJ2-6; possible D gene TRBD1, 5 bases. Trimming stripped 7 bases from V and 0 bases from J, with 13 bases between. CDR1 and CDR2 from the germline V gene are LNHDA and SQIVND (reference sequence). This CDR3 comprises 16 residues. Written as DNA, the CDR3 is TGTGCCAGTACTTCAGGGCTTAGCTCTGGGGCCAACGTCCTGACTTTC. Amino acid sequence: CASTSGLSSGANVLTF.

The V gene is TRBV5-1, the J gene TRBJ2-1, with D perhaps TRBD2 (6 bases). V dropped 3 bases and J dropped 4 bases, with 17 bases sitting between them. The CDR3 extends over 16 amino acids. Germline V CDR1 and CDR2: SGHRS, YFSETQ. The DNA for the CDR3 is TGCGCCAGCAGCTACCTTGGCGGGGAAATATACAATGAGCAGTTCTTC. Residues: CASSYLGGEIYNEQFF.

In this sample, this clone turned up once. The chain recombines TRBV7-9 with TRBJ2-3, with 13 bases aligning to TRBD2. CDR3 length equals 16 residues. V lost 5 bases, J lost 2 bases, and 4 bases stayed unmatched. CDR1 and CDR2 (germline): SEHNR, FQNEAQ (reference sequence). The CDR3: CASSPLAGGLTDTQYF. DNA of the CDR3: TGTGCCAGCAGCCCACTAGCGGGGGGGCTCACAGATACGCAGTATTTT.

The chain recombines TRBV5-5 with TRBJ2-7; D is unresolved. Trimming pared 5 bases from V and 5 bases from J, leaving 11 bases between. Germline assignment: CDR1 SGHKS and CDR2 YYEKEE (reference sequence). The CDR3 runs to 12 residues. This CDR3 is CASRKVSNEQYF. CDR3 sequence (DNA): TGTGCCAGCAGAAAAGTCAGCAACGAGCAGTACTTC.

The rearrangement joins TRBV6-6 to TRBJ2-1; 10 bases map to TRBD1. V trimming: 6 bases; J trimming: 8 bases; junction bases outside the gene matches: 4. The CDR3 is 13 residues long. CDR1 and CDR2 from the germline V gene are MNHNY and SVGAGI (reference sequence). The CDR3 nucleotides are TGTGCCAGCAGGGGGACAGGGGAGGATGAGCAGTTCTTC. It codes for CASRGTGEDEQFF.

The chain links TRBV27 to TRBJ2-2; 8 bases align to TRBD1. The CDR3 spans 17 residues. The germline V gene encodes CDR1 MNHEY and CDR2 SMNVEV (reference sequence). Unmatched junction bases numbered 9, after V lost 0 bases and J lost 6 bases. CDR3 nucleotide sequence: TGTGCCAGCAGTTTATCCCCGGCAGGGGGCTATCCCGGGGAGCTGTTTTTT. As protein: CASSLSPAGGYPGELFF.

This chain connects TRBV16 to TRBJ2-5; D remains ambiguous. Germline V gene data show CDR1 as KGHSY and CDR2 as FQNENV. V was trimmed by 8 bases and J by 2 bases, leaving 24 bases between them. The CDR3 totals 17 residues. CDR3 nucleotides: TGTGCCAGCTGCCTTACACCCGGCGCCCAAAATCAAGAGACCCAGTACTTC. It yields the protein CASCLTPGAQNQETQYF. Full variable domain (rest looked up from reference TRBV16 and TRBJ2-5): GEEVAQTPKHLVRGEGQKAKLYCAPIKGHSYVFWYQQVLKNEFKFLISFQNENVFDETGMPKERFSAKCLPNSPCSLEIQATKLEDSAVYFCASCLTPGAQNQETQYFGPGTRLLVL.

The rearrangement joins TRBV9 to TRBJ2-3; 10 bases match TRBD2. V lost 4 bases and J lost 0; bases outside the gene matches: 5. CDR3 length: 16 amino acids. The germline CDR1 and CDR2 sequences are SGDLS and YYNGEE. The CDR3: CASSPGLATSTDTQYF. The CDR3, as DNA: TGTGCCAGCAGCCCGGGACTAGCGACTAGCACAGATACGCAGTATTTT.

The V gene is TRBV7-6, the J gene TRBJ1-1; D gene ambiguous. This CDR3 region has 13 residues. Per the germline V gene, CDR1 is SGHVS and CDR2 is FNYEAQ. V was clipped by 2 bases and J by 8 bases, with 12 bases between them. Here the CDR3 DNA reads TGTGCCAGCAGCTTATCTGTCAATTCCGAAGCTTTCTTT. Protein product: CASSLSVNSEAFF.